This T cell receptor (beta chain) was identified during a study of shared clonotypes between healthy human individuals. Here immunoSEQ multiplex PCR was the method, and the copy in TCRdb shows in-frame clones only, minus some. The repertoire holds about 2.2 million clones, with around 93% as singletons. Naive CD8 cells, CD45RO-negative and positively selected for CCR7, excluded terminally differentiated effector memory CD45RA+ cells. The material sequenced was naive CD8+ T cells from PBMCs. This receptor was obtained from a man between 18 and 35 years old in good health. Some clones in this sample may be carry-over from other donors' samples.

CDR3 DNA sequence: TGTGCCAGCAGCTTGGGTAGGAGTGGTTACAATGAGCAGTTCTTC. Protein: CASSLGRSGYNEQFF. The genes are TRBV6-5 and TRBJ2-1; D is unclear. Trimming took 6 bases from V and 4 from J, leaving 16 bases between them. Germline CDR1 and CDR2: MNHEY and SVGAGI. The CDR3 covers 15 residues.